The clone carrying this T cell receptor beta chain has a single count. Its antigen is unidentified. The sample originates from a study of T cells in localized non-small cell lung cancer. Study-wide results and limits: Measurement of T cell clonality placed uninvolved adjacent lung highest, above the level in tumor. Investigators sequenced only a single tumor region, leaving heterogeneity possible. In adjacent lung, a median around 52 of the top 100 tumor clones were found.

TCRdb's table, derived via immunoSEQ multiplex PCR, lists solely in-frame clones and lacks some. The table includes approximately 47,000 clones, more than 85% detected once. Here the sequenced sample was PBMCs, taken before any cancer treatment. This sequence was found in a man aged 35-75 years with stage II lung adenocarcinoma.

CDR3 amino acids: CASSPVGKETQYF. CDR3 in DNA: TGTGCCAGCAGCCCTGTGGGGAAGGAGACCCAGTACTTC. This chain uses TRBV5-5 with TRBJ2-5; D is unresolved. Trimming removed 4 bases at V and 5 bases at J, with 12 bases between. The germline V gene encodes CDR1 SGHKS and CDR2 YYEKEE (reference sequence). The CDR3 runs 13 residues.